These 7 T cell receptor beta chains originate from one sample sequenced in a study of neurological immune-mediated disorders. Using its own MiXCR run on the 5' RACE reads, TCRdb lists one record per CDR3 protein. The sample lists under 70,000 distinct CDR3 sequences, around 3.4% occurring once. The material sequenced was PBMCs. The receptors here all came from a woman in her twenties or thirties with multiple sclerosis.

This clonotype was detected many times. This chain joins TRBV5-1 and TRBJ1-1; perhaps TRBD1 as D (6 bases). The germline V and J ends were trimmed by 0 bases and 5 bases, with 14 bases remaining between them. Germline V lookup: CDR1 SGHRS, CDR2 YFSETQ. This CDR3 comprises 15 residues. Here the CDR3 reads CASSLVQGGTTEAFF. Written as DNA, the CDR3 is TGCGCCAGCAGCTTGGTACAGGGAGGGACGACTGAAGCTTTCTTT.

This clonotype was seen ten or more times. The chain joins TRBV28 to TRBJ2-7; 7 bases are a match to TRBD2. CDR1 and CDR2 (germline): MDHEN, SYDVKM. The V gene end was trimmed by 0 bases and the J gene end by 7 bases; junction bases not matched to a gene: 6. The CDR3 is 14 residues long. This CDR3 is CASSLWGGYIEQYF. The CDR3 nucleotides are TGTGCCAGCAGTTTATGGGGAGGGTATATTGAGCAGTACTTC.

There are many counts of this clonotype. This rearrangement joins TRBV19 to TRBJ2-1; D ambiguous. Trimming took off 3 bases at V and 0 bases at J, with 3 bases between the two ends. CDR1 and CDR2 (germline): LNHDA, SQIVND (reference sequence). The CDR3 totals 13 residues. The CDR3 DNA follows: TGTGCCAGTAGTATCTCCTCCTACAATGAGCAGTTCTTC. It yields the protein CASSISSYNEQFF.

Regarding this clonotype: It may be a read error: a sequence one base away is much more abundant. The chain links TRBV20-1 to TRBJ2-7; D gene ambiguous. The CDR3 extends over 12 amino acids. Between the trimmed V and J ends, which lost 0 bases and 4 bases, there was a span of 7 bases. Germline-derived CDR1 and CDR2 are DFQATT and SNEGSKA (reference sequence). CDR3 sequence reads: CSARDTRYEQYF. DNA for the CDR3: TGCAGTGCTAGAGACACGAGGTACGAGCAGTACTTC.

This clonotype was seen repeatedly, ten times or more. The gene calls are TRBV20-1 and TRBJ2-3; the D gene is possibly TRBD2 (6 bases). Germline lookup yields CDR1 DFQATT and CDR2 SNEGSKA (reference sequence). V was clipped by 6 bases and J by 4 bases, with 11 bases between them. The CDR3 contains 12 residues. The DNA of the CDR3 is TGCAGTGCCATCGGAGGGCCAGATACGCAGTATTTT. Protein sequence: CSAIGGPDTQYF.

This clonotype showed up just a few times. V is TRBV18 and J is TRBJ2-7; D is ambiguous. V shed 3 bases and J shed 2 bases, with 11 bases lying between them. Germline V gene lookup returns CDR1 KGHSH and CDR2 LQKENI. This CDR3 spans 14 amino acids. The CDR3 is CASSPGLITYEQYF. The CDR3 DNA sequence: TGTGCCAGCTCACCTGGGCTCATTACCTACGAGCAGTACTTC.

This clonotype was recorded at least ten times. The chain recombines TRBV5-1 with TRBJ1-1; TRBD1 might be the D (6 bases). Germline V gene data show CDR1 as SGHRS and CDR2 as YFSETQ. Trimming took 5 bases from V and 0 from J, leaving 14 bases between them. The CDR3 has 15 amino acids. The CDR3 loop reads CASRGGGSLNTEAFF. DNA of the CDR3: TGCGCCAGCAGGGGGGGGGGCAGCCTGAACACTGAAGCTTTCTTT.